This T cell receptor (beta chain) is drawn from a study of blood T cell repertoires in COVID-19. Authors' data handling: Amplification with reference gene primers provided the estimates of nucleated cell counts. Some clones are missing from TCRdb's copy, which holds only in-frame ones; the method was immunoSEQ multiplex PCR. V, J and clone size are those of that table, while D and trimming were read from the DNA. The sample shows roughly 350,000 clones, about 88% of them seen only once. J lost 3 bases, V lost 4 bases, and 5 bases had no gene match. CDR3 length: 14 amino acids. CDR1 is LGHNA and CDR2 is YNFKEQ in the germline V gene.

Material: peripheral blood. This chain connects TRBV4-2 to TRBJ1-2; 7 bases fit TRBD1. This receptor was identified in a woman in her seventies with COVID-19, enrolled during active disease. CDR3 protein: CASSPDRTYYGYTF. The CDR3 bases are TGTGCCAGCAGCCCGGACAGGACCTACTATGGCTACACCTTC.